Detailed here is one T cell receptor beta chain. This entry belongs to a study of T cells after yellow fever vaccination. For TCR, cDNA came from 5'RACE template switching, which added a universal primer site and UMIs. From the 5' RACE reads, TCRdb called clonotypes with MiXCR, one entry per CDR3 protein. The sample has a few hundred thousand distinct CDR3 sequences, under 20% seen once; the top ten hold over 15%. CDR3 size: 14 residues. Trimming cost V 5 bases and J 6 bases, with 13 bases left between them. This clonotype was obtained from a young man who received the YFV17D yellow fever vaccine. The chain recombines TRBV12-3 or TRBV12-4 with TRBJ2-2; no definite D call. Specimen: PBMCs, collected before the yellow fever booster vaccination. The CDR3 DNA sequence: TGTGCCAGCAGTGTGTCAGTGGGATCCGGGGAGCTGTTTTTT. Its protein is CASSVSVGSGELFF.